Each of the 21 T cell receptor beta chains below was sequenced from the same sample in a study of T cells of healthy individuals. TCRdb recomputed calls from the 5' RACE reads with MiXCR, one row per CDR3 protein. In the table there are about 53,000 distinct CDR3 sequences, about 15% of which are singletons. All receptors derive from a human donor in good health.

The sample holds a few counts of this clonotype. The J gene is TRBJ2-4, the V gene TRBV29-1; TRBD1 is a possible D gene (7 bases). The V end lost 4 bases, the J end lost 0 bases, and 31 bases lay between the germline ends. CDR3 length: 21 residues. CDR1 is SQVTM, CDR2 ANQGSEA, per germline. In DNA form, the CDR3 reads TGCAGCGTTGGAAGGGGCAGGGGGGAGCGGCTCTTATACCAAGCCAAAAACATTCAGTACTTC. Translated, it gives CSVGRGRGERLLYQAKNIQYF. The full variable domain, in which reference TRBV29-1 and TRBJ2-4 provide the parts outside the CDR3, is SAVISQKPSRDICQRGTSLTIQCQVDSQVTMMFWYRQQPGQSLTLIATANQGSEATYESGFVIDKFPISRPNLTFSTLTVSNMSPEDSSIYLCSVGRGRGERLLYQAKNIQYFGAGTRLSVL.

The gene calls are TRBV19 and TRBJ2-1; 10 nucleotides align to TRBD2. Germline V CDR1 and CDR2: LNHDA, SQIVND (reference sequence). V shed 5 bases and J 4 bases; nucleotides not matched to a gene: 11. The CDR3 loop spans 17 amino acids. The CDR3 here is CASSEPSSSGGYNEQFF. For the CDR3, the DNA is TGTGCCAGTAGTGAACCCTCGTCTAGCGGGGGATACAATGAGCAGTTCTTC.

This clonotype occurred many times. The chain carries TRBV6-5 and TRBJ2-5; 7 bases line up with TRBD1. The CDR3 runs to 13 residues. The germline V gene encodes CDR1 MNHEY and CDR2 SVGAGI. Unmatched junction bases numbered 7, after V lost 7 bases and J lost 5 bases. The CDR3 nucleotides are TGTGCCAGCAAACTGACAGGGCGGGAGACCCAGTACTTC. Amino acid sequence: CASKLTGRETQYF.

The genes are TRBV2 and TRBJ2-7; TRBD1 agrees at 8 bases. Germline CDR1 SNHLY, CDR2 FYNNEI. CDR3 length: 14 amino acids. J was trimmed by 6 bases and V by 3 bases; bases with no gene match: 7. CDR3 bases: TGTGCCAGCAGTGATCTGGCAGGGGGCTCCGAGCAGTACTTC. It codes for CASSDLAGGSEQYF. Full variable domain (outside the CDR3, taken from reference TRBV2 and TRBJ2-7): EPEVTQTPSHQVTQMGQEVILRCVPISNHLYFYWYRQILGQKVEFLVSFYNNEISEKSEIFDDQFSVERPDGSNFTLKIRSTKLEDSAMYFCASSDLAGGSEQYFGPGTRLTVT.

This chain connects TRBV12-3 or TRBV12-4 to TRBJ2-2, with D possibly matching TRBD2 (6 bases). The CDR3 consists of 14 residues. Between the trimmed V and J ends, which lost 4 bases and 2 bases, there was a span of 8 bases. CDR3 loop: CASSWGVNTGELFF. The CDR3 bases are TGTGCCAGCAGTTGGGGGGTAAACACCGGGGAGCTGTTTTTT.

This clonotype was counted many times. CDR3: CASTSSRAEELFF. CDR3 DNA: TGTGCCAGTACCTCCAGCAGAGCGGAGGAGCTGTTTTTT. The chain joins TRBV19 to TRBJ2-2; TRBD2 is a possible D gene (5 bases). V lost 7 bases to trimming and J lost 10 bases, with 16 bases between them. The CDR3 loop spans 13 amino acids. The V gene's germline CDR1 is LNHDA and CDR2 SQIVND (reference sequence).

The chain recombines TRBV6-5 with TRBJ1-1; 7 bases agree with TRBD1. Trimming cost V 7 bases and J 5 bases; bases outside gene matches: 13. The CDR3 length is 15 residues. Germline CDR1 MNHEY, CDR2 SVGAGI. The CDR3 protein is CASIGLRQGGTEAFF. In DNA, the CDR3 is TGTGCCAGCATCGGTTTAAGACAGGGTGGAACTGAAGCTTTCTTT.

This clonotype was detected only a few times. The rearrangement links TRBV20-1 to TRBJ2-7; D is unresolved. V lost 2 bases, J lost 3 bases, and 14 bases lay in between. The CDR3 has 14 amino acids. Germline CDR1 reads DFQATT; CDR2 reads SNEGSKA (reference sequence). The CDR3 loop is CSARPIASSYEQYF. The CDR3 DNA reads as TGCAGTGCTAGACCTATAGCCAGTAGCTACGAGCAGTACTTC.

This clonotype was observed a few times. This chain uses TRBV7-8 with TRBJ2-1; the match to TRBD2 covers 11 bases. CDR1 is SGHVS, CDR2 FQNEAQ, per germline. This CDR3 is built from 16 residues. Trimming at V came to 2 bases and at J to 6 bases, leaving 6 bases not matched to a gene. In DNA form, the CDR3 reads TGTGCCAGCAGCTTATTCGGGACTAGCGGCTCCAATGAGCAGTTCTTC. It is translated as CASSLFGTSGSNEQFF.

This clonotype was counted a single time. The chain has TRBV6-1 and TRBJ1-1, with D tentatively TRBD1 (5 bases). Trimming stripped 0 bases from V and 2 bases from J, with 13 bases between. This CDR3 region has 16 residues. The germline CDR1 and CDR2 sequences are MNHNS and SASEGT. DNA for the CDR3: TGTGCCAGCAGTGAAGCGCTGGGGCAGGGAAACACTGAAGCTTTCTTT. As protein: CASSEALGQGNTEAFF.

The chain links TRBV5-1 to TRBJ2-3; D is ambiguous. Germline V CDR1 and CDR2: SGHRS, YFSETQ. The CDR3 runs to 15 residues. With 0 bases removed from V and 6 bases from J, the gap between germline ends came to 14 bases. The CDR3 nucleotides read TGCGCCAGCAGCTTGGTGGCCGGGCTTCGGGATACGCAGTATTTT. Protein: CASSLVAGLRDTQYF.

The V gene is TRBV12-3 or TRBV12-4, the J gene TRBJ1-5, with D hard to call. CDR3 length equals 14 residues. The germline V and J ends were trimmed by 6 bases and 5 bases, with 14 bases remaining between them. CDR3: CASSPGRLDQPQHF. CDR3 DNA: TGTGCCAGCAGCCCCGGACGGCTTGATCAGCCCCAGCATTTT.

This clonotype was observed at least ten times. The chain employs TRBV7-2 and TRBJ2-3; D is tentatively TRBD1 or TRBD2 (6 bases each). This CDR3 is built from 15 residues. Trimming cost V 2 bases and J 3 bases, with 12 bases left between them. Germline V gene sequence: CDR1 SGHTA, CDR2 FQGNSA. The CDR3 nucleotides read TGTGCCAGCAGCTTAACTAGGGGGGCTACAGATACGCAGTATTTT. This gives the protein CASSLTRGATDTQYF.

This clonotype was recorded many times. The chain employs TRBV29-1 and TRBJ1-2, with 9 positions matching TRBD1. This CDR3 is 13 amino acids long. Germline lookup yields CDR1 SQVTM and CDR2 ANQGSEA. Germline trimming cut 6 bases from V and 8 bases from J; bases unmatched to any gene: 10. CDR3 loop: CSVSGTGPEGYTF. In DNA, the CDR3 is TGCAGCGTCTCCGGGACAGGGCCTGAGGGCTACACCTTC.

This clonotype was observed many times. V is TRBV7-2 and J is TRBJ1-2, with 8 nucleotides matching TRBD1. Losses at the gene ends were 2 bases for V and 4 bases for J; bases not matched to a gene: 6. Germline CDR1 and CDR2: SGHTA and FQGNSA. This CDR3 comprises 15 residues. The CDR3 DNA reads as TGTGCCAGCAGCTTAACCCCCGGGACAGGCTATGGCTACACCTTC. This encodes CASSLTPGTGYGYTF.

The genes are TRBV7-9 and TRBJ1-1; perhaps TRBD1 as D (6 bases). V was shortened by 5 bases and J by 7 bases, with 20 bases between the two germline ends. The germline V gene has CDR1 SEHNR and CDR2 FQNEAQ (reference sequence). The CDR3 spans 15 residues. The CDR3 here is CASSAKQGSFLEAFF. The CDR3 DNA reads TGTGCCAGCAGCGCGAAACAGGGATCGTTTCTTGAAGCTTTCTTT.

There are many counts of this clonotype. The chain couples TRBV6-2 or TRBV6-3 to TRBJ1-6; 8 positions match TRBD1. The CDR3 length is 15 residues. V trimming: 8 bases; J trimming: 1 base; junction bases outside the gene matches: 4. Germline lookup yields CDR1 MNHEY and CDR2 SVGEGT. CDR3 bases: TGTGCCAGCGGTGACAGGGGATCCTATAATTCACCCCTCCACTTT. Its translation is CASGDRGSYNSPLHF.

This clonotype has more than one count but fewer than ten. The chain couples TRBV7-2 to TRBJ2-5; perhaps TRBD2 as D (5 bases). From germline, CDR1 is SGHTA and CDR2 FQGNSA. This CDR3 has 18 amino acids. Trimming pared 5 bases from V and 1 base from J, leaving 23 bases between. The CDR3 DNA sequence: TGTGCCAGCAGCCCGTCGGCGGGCCGGCCAGGACCCCAAGAGACCCAGTACTTC. This translates into CASSPSAGRPGPQETQYF.

The sample holds many counts of this clonotype. The CDR3 nucleotides read TGCAGTGCTAGGCGGGAGCGGAGCACAGATACGCAGTATTTT. Its translation is CSARRERSTDTQYF. The chain uses TRBV20-1 and TRBJ2-3; 7 bases are shared with TRBD2. Germline V gene sequence: CDR1 DFQATT, CDR2 SNEGSKA (reference sequence). V lost 3 bases, J lost 0 bases, and 3 bases stayed unmatched. This CDR3 region has 14 residues.

Concerning this clonotype itself: A much larger clone is a single base away; this may be a read error. The rearrangement uses TRBV7-2 and TRBJ1-2, with a weak D call TRBD1 (6 bases). The CDR3 consists of 13 residues. V shed 7 bases and J shed 7 bases, with 16 bases lying between them. From germline, CDR1 is SGHTA and CDR2 FQGNSA. CDR3 nucleotides: TGTGCCAGCAACTCACAGGGTTTCGGTGGCTACACCTTC. Its translation: CASNSQGFGGYTF.

This clonotype was detected ten times or more. The V gene is TRBV4-3, the J gene TRBJ1-2; D might be TRBD1 (5 bases). Trimming cost V 2 bases and J 4 bases, with 14 bases left between them. The germline V gene encodes CDR1 LGHNA and CDR2 YSLEER. This CDR3 is 15 amino acids long. The CDR3 spells CASSQKRTTGYGYTF. DNA for the CDR3: TGCGCCAGCAGCCAAAAACGGACAACAGGCTATGGCTACACCTTC.